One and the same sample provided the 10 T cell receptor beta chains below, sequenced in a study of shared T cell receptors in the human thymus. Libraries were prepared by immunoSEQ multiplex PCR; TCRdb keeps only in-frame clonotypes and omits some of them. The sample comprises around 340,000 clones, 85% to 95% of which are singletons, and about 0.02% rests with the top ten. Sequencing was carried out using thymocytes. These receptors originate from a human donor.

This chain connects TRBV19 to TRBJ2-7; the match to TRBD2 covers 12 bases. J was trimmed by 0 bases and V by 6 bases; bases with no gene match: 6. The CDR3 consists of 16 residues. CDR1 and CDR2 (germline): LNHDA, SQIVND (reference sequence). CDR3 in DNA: TGTGCCAGTAGGAGGACTAGCGGGGATAGCTCCTACGAGCAGTACTTC. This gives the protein CASRRTSGDSSYEQYF.

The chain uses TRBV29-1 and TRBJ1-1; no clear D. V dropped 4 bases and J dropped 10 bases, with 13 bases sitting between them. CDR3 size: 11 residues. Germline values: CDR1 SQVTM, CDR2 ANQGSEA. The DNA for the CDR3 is TGCAGCGTTGGTTTGTATCAACGAGCTTTCTTT. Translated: CSVGLYQRAFF. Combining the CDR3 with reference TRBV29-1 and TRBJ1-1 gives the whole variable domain SAVISQKPSRDICQRGTSLTIQCQVDSQVTMMFWYRQQPGQSLTLIATANQGSEATYESGFVIDKFPISRPNLTFSTLTVSNMSPEDSSIYLCSVGLYQRAFFGQGTRLTVV.

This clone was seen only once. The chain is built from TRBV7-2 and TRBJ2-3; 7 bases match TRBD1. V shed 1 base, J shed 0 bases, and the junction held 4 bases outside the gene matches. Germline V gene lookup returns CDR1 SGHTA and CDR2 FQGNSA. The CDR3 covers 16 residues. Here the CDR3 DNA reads TGTGCCAGCAGCTTAGGGGGGACAGCGAGCACAGATACGCAGTATTTT. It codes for CASSLGGTASTDTQYF.

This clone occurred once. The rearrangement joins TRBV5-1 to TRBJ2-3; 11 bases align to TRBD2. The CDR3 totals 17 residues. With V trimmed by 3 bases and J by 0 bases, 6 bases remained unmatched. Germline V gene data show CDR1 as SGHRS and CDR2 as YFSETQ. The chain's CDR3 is CASSSVTSGTSTDTQYF. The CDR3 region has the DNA TGCGCCAGCAGCTCCGTGACTAGCGGGACTAGCACAGATACGCAGTATTTT. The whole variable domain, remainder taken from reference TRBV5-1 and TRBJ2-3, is KAGVTQTPRYLIKTRGQQVTLSCSPISGHRSVSWYQQTPGQGLQFLFEYFSETQRNKGNFPGRFSGRQFSNSRSEMNVSTLELGDSALYLCASSSVTSGTSTDTQYFGPGTRLTVL.

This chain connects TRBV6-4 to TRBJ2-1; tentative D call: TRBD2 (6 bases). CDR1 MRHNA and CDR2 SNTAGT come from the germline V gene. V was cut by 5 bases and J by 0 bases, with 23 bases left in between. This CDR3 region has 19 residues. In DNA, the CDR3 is TGTGCCAGCAGTCAAACCCCCTTTGGCGGGAAAAGCTCCTACAATGAGCAGTTCTTC. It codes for CASSQTPFGGKSSYNEQFF.

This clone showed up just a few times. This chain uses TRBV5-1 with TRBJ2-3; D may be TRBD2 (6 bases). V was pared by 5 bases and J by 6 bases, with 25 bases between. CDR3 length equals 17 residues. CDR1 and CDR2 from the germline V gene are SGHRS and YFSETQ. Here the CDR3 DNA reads TGCGCCAGCAGGGATTTCCTAGCGCCCAGACCAGGGGATACGCAGTATTTT. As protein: CASRDFLAPRPGDTQYF.

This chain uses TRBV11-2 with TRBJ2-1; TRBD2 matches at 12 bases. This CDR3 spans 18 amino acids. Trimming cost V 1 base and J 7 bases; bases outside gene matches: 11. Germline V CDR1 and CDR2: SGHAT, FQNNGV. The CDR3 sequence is CASSLGRASGRARNEQFF. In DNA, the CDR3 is TGTGCCAGCAGCTTAGGTCGGGCTAGCGGGAGGGCCCGAAATGAGCAGTTCTTC.

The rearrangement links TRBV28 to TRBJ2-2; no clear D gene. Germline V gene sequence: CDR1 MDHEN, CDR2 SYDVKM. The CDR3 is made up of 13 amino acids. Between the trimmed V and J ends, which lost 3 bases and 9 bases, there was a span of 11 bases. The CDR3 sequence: CASSLPLSRELFF. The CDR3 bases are TGTGCCAGCAGTTTGCCGTTATCGCGGGAGCTGTTTTTT.

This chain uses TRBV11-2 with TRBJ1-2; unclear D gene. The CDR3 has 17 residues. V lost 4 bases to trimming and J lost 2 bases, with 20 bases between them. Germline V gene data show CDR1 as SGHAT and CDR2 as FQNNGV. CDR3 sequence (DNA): TGTGCCAGCAGCTCCCCGGAACGGACGGCGCAAAACTATGGCTACACCTTC. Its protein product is CASSSPERTAQNYGYTF.

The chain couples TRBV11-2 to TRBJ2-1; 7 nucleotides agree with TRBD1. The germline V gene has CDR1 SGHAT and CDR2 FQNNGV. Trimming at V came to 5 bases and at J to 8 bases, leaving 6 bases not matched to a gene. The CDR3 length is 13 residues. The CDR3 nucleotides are TGTGCCAGCAGCCCGAACAGGGGTGATGAGCAGTTCTTC. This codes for CASSPNRGDEQFF.